A single sample is the source of the 26 T cell receptor beta chains below, sequenced in a study of CD8+CD57+ T cells in acquired aplastic anemia. Genomic DNA, serving as template, underwent TCR beta VDJ and CDR3 profiling. TCRdb passed the reads through MiXCR, listing each CDR3 protein once. Here the sample spans 150,000 to 200,000 distinct CDR3 sequences, 55% to 70% being singletons. The source material was sorted CD4+, CD8+, or CD8+CD57+ T cells (not recorded which) from PBMCs. These receptors all stem from a human donor in good health.

The rearrangement links TRBV7-2 to TRBJ2-1; D perhaps matches TRBD2 (5 bases). This CDR3 region has 16 residues. The ends were cut back, 5 bases at V and 4 bases at J, with 18 bases in the middle. CDR1 and CDR2 from the germline V gene are SGHTA and FQGNSA. CDR3 sequence reads: CASSQSGNLPYNEQFF. Here the CDR3 DNA reads TGTGCCAGCAGCCAGTCCGGGAACCTACCTTACAATGAGCAGTTCTTC.

With regard to this clonotype: Possible read error: a much larger clone is one base away. V and J are TRBV20-1 and TRBJ2-1; TRBD1 or TRBD2 may be the D gene (5 bases each). The CDR3 is made up of 16 amino acids. Per germline, CDR1 DFQATT and CDR2 SNEGSKA (reference sequence). The CDR3 here is CSASPRGASSYNERFF. The CDR3 DNA reads TGCAGTGCTTCCCCACGAGGGGCAAGCTCCTACAATGAGCGGTTCTTC.

The table lists this clonotype with many counts. The rearrangement joins TRBV7-9 to TRBJ2-1; 11 positions agree with TRBD2. The germline V gene has CDR1 SEHNR and CDR2 FQNEAQ (reference sequence). V gave up 4 bases and J gave up 0 bases; unmatched junction bases: 2. CDR3 length: 16 residues. This chain's CDR3 is CASSSLAGGSYNEQFF. In DNA form, the CDR3 reads TGTGCCAGCAGCTCTCTAGCGGGGGGCTCCTACAATGAGCAGTTCTTC.

V is TRBV2 and J is TRBJ2-3, with 10 positions matching TRBD2. The CDR3 consists of 17 residues. In germline, CDR1 is SNHLY, CDR2 FYNNEI. V trimming: 1 base; J trimming: 0 bases; junction bases outside the gene matches: 4. The DNA of the CDR3 is TGTGCCAGCAGTGAAGGGACGACTAGCGGGAGCACAGATACGCAGTATTTT. Its translation is CASSEGTTSGSTDTQYF. Drawing the rest from reference TRBV2 and TRBJ2-3, the complete variable domain is EPEVTQTPSHQVTQMGQEVILRCVPISNHLYFYWYRQILGQKVEFLVSFYNNEISEKSEIFDDQFSVERPDGSNFTLKIRSTKLEDSAMYFCASSEGTTSGSTDTQYFGPGTRLTVL.

The rearrangement joins TRBV7-8 to TRBJ2-7; no clear D gene. V was trimmed by 1 base and J by 6 bases, leaving 19 bases between them. Germline CDR1 and CDR2: SGHVS and FQNEAQ. The CDR3 covers 16 residues. The CDR3 spells CASSLVSERTLCEQYF. CDR3 coding DNA: TGTGCCAGCAGCTTAGTCTCGGAACGGACCCTTTGCGAGCAGTACTTC.

This clonotype has only one observation. In nucleotides, the CDR3 is TGTGCCAGCAGTCCGGGACAGCGAAATTCACCCCTCCACTTT. The encoded protein is CASSPGQRNSPLHF. The V call is TRBV5-4, the J call TRBJ1-6; 7 bases map to TRBD1. Germline V lookup: CDR1 SGHNT, CDR2 YYREEE (reference sequence). This CDR3 has 14 residues. The ends lost 5 bases at V and 7 bases at J; junction bases unmatched: 6.

This clonotype was seen at least ten times. V gene TRBV6-4 combines with J gene TRBJ1-2; TRBD1 matches at 9 bases. This CDR3 has 16 amino acids. The V and J ends lost 0 bases and 6 bases, in that order; junction bases with no gene match: 8. Per the germline V gene, CDR1 is MRHNA and CDR2 is SNTAGT. The CDR3 region is CASSDSTGQGINGYTF. CDR3 DNA: TGTGCCAGCAGTGACTCCACCGGACAGGGGATAAATGGCTACACCTTC.

This chain joins TRBV27 and TRBJ1-2, with a tentative D call TRBD1 (5 bases). There are 12 residues in the CDR3. Germline assignment: CDR1 MNHEY and CDR2 SMNVEV (reference sequence). V shed 2 bases and J shed 8 bases, with 9 bases lying between them. CDR3 sequence reads: CASSLPGQGYTF. CDR3 DNA sequence: TGTGCCAGCAGTTTACCAGGGCAAGGCTACACCTTC.

The table lists this clonotype with a few counts. The chain uses TRBV15 and TRBJ2-7; tentatively, D is TRBD1 (5 bases). The V and J ends lost 0 bases and 6 bases respectively, with 12 bases between them. The V gene's germline CDR1 is LNHNV and CDR2 YYDKDF (reference sequence). The CDR3 consists of 14 residues. The CDR3 spells CATSRDVQGSEQYF. In nucleotides, the CDR3 is TGTGCCACCAGCAGAGATGTCCAGGGATCCGAGCAGTACTTC.

The chain couples TRBV2 to TRBJ1-2; the D gene is possibly TRBD1 (5 bases). The germline gives CDR1 SNHLY, CDR2 FYNNEI. The CDR3 has 13 residues. Trimming pared 3 bases from V and 8 bases from J, leaving 13 bases between. The CDR3 region has the DNA TGTGCCAGCAGTGAGCAAACGGGACGCGGCTACACCTTC. Translating gives CASSEQTGRGYTF. The full variable domain, with the rest looked up from reference TRBV2 and TRBJ1-2, is EPEVTQTPSHQVTQMGQEVILRCVPISNHLYFYWYRQILGQKVEFLVSFYNNEISEKSEIFDDQFSVERPDGSNFTLKIRSTKLEDSAMYFCASSEQTGRGYTFGSGTRLTVV.

V is TRBV7-7 and J is TRBJ1-4; D gene ambiguous. The CDR3 is 8 residues long. Germline CDR1 and CDR2: SSHAT and FNYEAQ (reference sequence). The CDR3 DNA sequence: TGTGCTTTCCCAAAACTGTTTTTT. Translating gives CAFPKLFF.

The table lists this clonotype with a few counts. The gene calls are TRBV2 and TRBJ1-2; D remains unclear. The V and J ends lost 10 bases and 8 bases respectively, with 14 bases between them. Germline values: CDR1 SNHLY, CDR2 FYNNEI. The CDR3 is 11 residues long. CDR3 sequence (DNA): TGTGCCATCCAGATTGAGGTGGGCTACACCTTC. Translating it yields CAIQIEVGYTF.

The rearrangement joins TRBV7-3 to TRBJ2-3; D may correspond to TRBD1 or TRBD2 (5 bases each). Germline V gene sequence: CDR1 SGHTA, CDR2 FQGTGA. This CDR3 has 15 amino acids. Trimming took 5 bases from V and 2 from J, leaving 14 bases between them. The CDR3 DNA follows: TGTGCCAGCAGCCCCGGGACGTTTCACACAGATACGCAGTATTTT. It translates to CASSPGTFHTDTQYF.

The chain joins TRBV28 to TRBJ1-1, with TRBD1 identical over 9 bases. Germline assignment: CDR1 MDHEN and CDR2 SYDVKM. CDR3 length: 16 residues. After removal of 1 base from V and 3 bases from J, the junction contained 6 bases not matched to a gene. The CDR3 DNA follows: TGTGCCAGCAGTTTATCCCCACAGGGGGCGGACACTGAAGCTTTCTTT. It encodes CASSLSPQGADTEAFF.

This clonotype was seen ten or more times. The V call is TRBV19, the J call TRBJ1-1; D unclear. Germline CDR1 and CDR2: LNHDA and SQIVND (reference sequence). This CDR3 region has 15 residues. V was trimmed by 6 bases and J by 6 bases, leaving 20 bases between them. CDR3 nucleotides: TGTGCCAGTAGGCCGTATGCGCTGGGAACGCCTGAAGCTTTCTTT. Translated, it gives CASRPYALGTPEAFF.

This chain connects TRBV7-2 to TRBJ2-7, with D tentatively TRBD1 (5 bases). CDR1 and CDR2 from the germline V gene are SGHTA and FQGNSA. This CDR3 has 16 amino acids. V was clipped by 6 bases and J by 0 bases, with 18 bases between them. DNA of the CDR3: TGTGCCAGCAGGGAACTCCCAGGGCCTAGCTCCTACGAGCAGTACTTC. Amino acid sequence: CASRELPGPSSYEQYF.

The chain combines TRBV25-1 with TRBJ1-1; TRBD1 agrees at 8 bases. The CDR3 loop spans 14 amino acids. Looked up from germline, CDR1 is MGHDK and CDR2 is SYGVNS. V shed 3 bases, J shed 4 bases, and the junction held 4 bases outside the gene matches. The CDR3: CASSEDRVFTEAFF. CDR3 DNA sequence: TGTGCCAGCAGTGAGGACAGGGTGTTCACTGAAGCTTTCTTT.

The gene calls are TRBV2 and TRBJ2-3; D might be TRBD2 (5 bases). Germline-derived CDR1 and CDR2 are SNHLY and FYNNEI. V shed 9 bases and J shed 14 bases, with 18 bases lying between them. CDR3 size: 11 residues. The CDR3 DNA is TGTGCCAGTGGGAAGGGCGGGTGGGTGTATTTT. Encoded protein: CASGKGGWVYF.

In this sample, this clonotype turned up once. The chain couples TRBV9 to TRBJ1-3; no firm D call. Germline V gene data show CDR1 as SGDLS and CDR2 as YYNGEE. V lost 1 base to trimming and J lost 4 bases, with 21 bases between them. The CDR3 has 18 residues. The CDR3 DNA reads TGTGCCAGCAGCGTACTCCGTGAGGTACACCCTCGGGGAAACACCATATATTTT. This encodes CASSVLREVHPRGNTIYF.

The chain links TRBV9 to TRBJ1-2; D call uncertain. The CDR3 is made up of 15 amino acids. Trimming took off 0 bases at V and 5 bases at J, with 14 bases between the two ends. CDR1 and CDR2 (germline): SGDLS, YYNGEE. Here the CDR3 DNA reads TGTGCCAGCAGCGTAGCGGGAGAAGGGATTTATGGCTACACCTTC. Protein: CASSVAGEGIYGYTF.

Many counts were recorded for this clonotype. The V and J genes are TRBV4-3 and TRBJ1-1; D uncertain. In germline, CDR1 is LGHNA, CDR2 YSLEER. V lost 0 bases to trimming and J lost 9 bases, with 11 bases between them. The CDR3 totals 13 residues. The CDR3 here is CASSQDGGSKAFF. CDR3 sequence (DNA): TGCGCCAGCAGCCAAGATGGAGGCAGTAAAGCTTTCTTT.

This chain uses TRBV10-1 with TRBJ2-6; TRBD2 might be the D (5 bases). This CDR3 comprises 16 residues. Germline CDR1 and CDR2: WNHNN and SYGVQD (reference sequence). Trimming took off 5 bases at V and 0 bases at J, with 11 bases between the two ends. DNA of the CDR3: TGCGCCAGCAGTAGTGGCGGGCCCTCTGGGGCCAACGTCCTGACTTTC. This codes for CASSSGGPSGANVLTF.

This chain joins TRBV11-2 and TRBJ2-3, with TRBD2 as a possible D gene (7 bases). The CDR3 has 15 amino acids. V lost 0 bases, J lost 4 bases, and 11 bases lay in between. CDR1 and CDR2 from the germline V gene are SGHAT and FQNNGV. The CDR3 DNA follows: TGTGCCAGCAGCTTAGAGCCGGGGGGCCCAGATACGCAGTATTTT. Its protein product is CASSLEPGGPDTQYF.

This clonotype was counted at least ten times. The V gene is TRBV2, the J gene TRBJ2-7; 11 nucleotides align to TRBD1. Germline CDR1 and CDR2: SNHLY and FYNNEI. V dropped 7 bases and J dropped 7; count of bases not matched to a gene: 15. The CDR3 loop spans 16 amino acids. The CDR3 is CASTLVRDRGFWEQYF. CDR3 in DNA: TGTGCCAGCACCTTAGTCCGGGACAGGGGGTTTTGGGAGCAGTACTTC.

The CDR3 spells CASKLGPYLHF. As DNA, the CDR3 is TGTGCCAGCAAGCTCGGACCTTATCTCCACTTT. The gene calls are TRBV2 and TRBJ1-6, with no clear D. V lost 7 bases, J lost 16 bases, and 14 bases lay in between. The CDR3 has 11 amino acids. Germline lookup yields CDR1 SNHLY and CDR2 FYNNEI.

The genes are TRBV24-1 and TRBJ1-5, with D possibly TRBD1 on 6 matching bases. V dropped 5 bases and J dropped 1 base, with 11 bases sitting between them. Germline V gene sequence: CDR1 KGHDR, CDR2 SFDVKD. The CDR3 loop spans 15 amino acids. The CDR3 DNA sequence: TGTGCCACCAGTGGCAGGGGTGGAAGCAATCAGCCCCAGCATTTT. This codes for CATSGRGGSNQPQHF.